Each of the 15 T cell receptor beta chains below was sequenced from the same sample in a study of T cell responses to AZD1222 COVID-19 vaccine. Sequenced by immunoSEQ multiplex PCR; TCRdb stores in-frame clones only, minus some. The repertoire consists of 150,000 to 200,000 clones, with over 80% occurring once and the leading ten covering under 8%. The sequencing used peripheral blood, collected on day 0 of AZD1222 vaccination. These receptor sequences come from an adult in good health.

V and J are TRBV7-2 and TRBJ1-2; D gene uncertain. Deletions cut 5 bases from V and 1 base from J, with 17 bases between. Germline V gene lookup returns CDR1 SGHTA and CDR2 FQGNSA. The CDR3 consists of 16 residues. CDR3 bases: TGTGCCAGCAGCCTTGTAGGAACGGCGTATAACTATGGCTACACCTTC. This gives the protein CASSLVGTAYNYGYTF.

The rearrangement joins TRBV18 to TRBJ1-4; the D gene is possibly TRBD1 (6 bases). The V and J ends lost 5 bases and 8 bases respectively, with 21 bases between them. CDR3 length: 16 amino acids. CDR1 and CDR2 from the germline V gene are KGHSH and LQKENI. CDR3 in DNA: TGTGCCAGCTCAACTGGGACACCCGCCTCGAAGGAAAAACTGTTTTTT. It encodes CASSTGTPASKEKLFF.

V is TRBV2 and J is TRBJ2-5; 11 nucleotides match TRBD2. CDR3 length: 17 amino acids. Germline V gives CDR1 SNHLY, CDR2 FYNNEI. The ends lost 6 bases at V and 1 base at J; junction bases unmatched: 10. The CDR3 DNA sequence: TGTGCCAGCAGACCGACGGGTACTAGCGGGAGCCAAGAGACCCAGTACTTC. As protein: CASRPTGTSGSQETQYF.

CDR3 amino acids: CASSYKRGPTDTQYF. CDR3 nucleotides: TGTGCCAGCAGTTACAAGCGGGGGCCCACAGATACGCAGTATTTT. The gene calls are TRBV6-5 and TRBJ2-3, with 8 bases fitting TRBD2. V shed 2 bases and J 2 bases; nucleotides not matched to a gene: 3. Germline lookup yields CDR1 MNHEY and CDR2 SVGAGI. The CDR3 spans 15 residues.

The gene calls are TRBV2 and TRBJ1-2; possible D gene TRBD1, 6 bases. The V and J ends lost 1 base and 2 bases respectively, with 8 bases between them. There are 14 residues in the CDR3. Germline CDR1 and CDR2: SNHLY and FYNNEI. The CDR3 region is CASSEGGLNYGYTF. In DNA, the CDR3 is TGTGCCAGCAGTGAAGGGGGGCTGAACTATGGCTACACCTTC.

CDR3 nucleotides: TGTGCCAGCAGTTTCGACGGAGGGGGCAATCAGCCCCAGCATTTT. Its translation: CASSFDGGGNQPQHF. The V and J genes are TRBV7-2 and TRBJ1-5; D may be TRBD1 (5 bases). This CDR3 contains 15 residues. V lost 6 bases, J lost 2 bases, and 14 bases lay in between. The germline V gene encodes CDR1 SGHTA and CDR2 FQGNSA.

The DNA of the CDR3 is TGTGCCAGCTCACTCCGGGAAAACACCGGGGAGCTGTTTTTT. It encodes CASSLRENTGELFF. V gene TRBV18 combines with J gene TRBJ2-2, with D perhaps TRBD2 (5 bases). Germline V gives CDR1 KGHSH, CDR2 LQKENI. Trimming pared 4 bases from V and 2 bases from J, leaving 8 bases between. CDR3 length: 14 residues.

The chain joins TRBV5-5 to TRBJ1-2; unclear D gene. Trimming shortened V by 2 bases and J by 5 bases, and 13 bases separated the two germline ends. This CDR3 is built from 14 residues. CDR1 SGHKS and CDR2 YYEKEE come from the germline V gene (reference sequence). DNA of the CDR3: TGTGCCAGCAGCTTAGGGCTGGTCCAATATGGCTACACCTTC. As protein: CASSLGLVQYGYTF.

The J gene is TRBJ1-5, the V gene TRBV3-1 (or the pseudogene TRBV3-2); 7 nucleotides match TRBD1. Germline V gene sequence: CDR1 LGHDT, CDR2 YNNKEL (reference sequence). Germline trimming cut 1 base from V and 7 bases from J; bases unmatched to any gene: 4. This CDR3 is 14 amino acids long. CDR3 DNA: TGTGCCAGCAGCCAAGGACAGGGTTGGCAGCCCCAGCATTTT. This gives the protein CASSQGQGWQPQHF.

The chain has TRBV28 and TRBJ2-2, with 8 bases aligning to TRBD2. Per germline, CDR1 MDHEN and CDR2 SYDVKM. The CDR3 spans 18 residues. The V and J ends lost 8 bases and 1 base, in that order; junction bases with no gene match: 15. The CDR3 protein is CASSYPSRAGGNTGELFF. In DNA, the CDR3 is TGTGCCAGCTCTTACCCTTCTCGGGCGGGGGGGAACACCGGGGAGCTGTTTTTT.

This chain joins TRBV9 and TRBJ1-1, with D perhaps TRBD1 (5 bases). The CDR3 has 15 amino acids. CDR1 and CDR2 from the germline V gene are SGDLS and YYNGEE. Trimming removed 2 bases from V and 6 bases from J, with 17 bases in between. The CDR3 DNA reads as TGTGCCAGCAGCGTGGAGGCAGGGCCCCCTCCTGAAGCTTTCTTT. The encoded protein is CASSVEAGPPPEAFF.

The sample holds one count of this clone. Here the CDR3 DNA reads TGTGCCAGCAGCCGGGTTGAAAAACTGTTTTTT. It is translated as CASSRVEKLFF. The chain combines TRBV28 with TRBJ1-4; D is unresolved. Deletions cut 6 bases from V and 7 bases from J, with 6 bases between. The CDR3 covers 11 residues. Germline V gene sequence: CDR1 MDHEN, CDR2 SYDVKM.

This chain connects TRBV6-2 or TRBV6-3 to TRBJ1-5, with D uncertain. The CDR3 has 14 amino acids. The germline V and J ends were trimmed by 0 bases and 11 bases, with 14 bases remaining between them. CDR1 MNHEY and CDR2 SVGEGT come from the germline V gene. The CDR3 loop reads CASSYSVKNGAQHF. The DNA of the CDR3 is TGTGCCAGCAGTTACTCGGTTAAAAATGGTGCCCAGCATTTT.

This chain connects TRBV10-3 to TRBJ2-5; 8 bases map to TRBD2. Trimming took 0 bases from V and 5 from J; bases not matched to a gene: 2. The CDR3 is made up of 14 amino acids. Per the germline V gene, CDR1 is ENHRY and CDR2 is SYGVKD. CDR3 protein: CAISESASGETQYF. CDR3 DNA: TGTGCCATCAGTGAGTCGGCTAGCGGGGAGACCCAGTACTTC.

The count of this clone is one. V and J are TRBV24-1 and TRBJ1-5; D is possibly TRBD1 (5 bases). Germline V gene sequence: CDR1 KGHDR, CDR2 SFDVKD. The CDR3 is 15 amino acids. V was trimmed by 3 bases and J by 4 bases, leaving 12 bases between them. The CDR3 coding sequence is TGTGCCACCAGTGATGACCAGTGGGGGAATCAGCCCCAGCATTTT. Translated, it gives CATSDDQWGNQPQHF.